One sample yielded the 30 T cell receptor beta chains listed below, sequenced in a study of blood T cell repertoires in COVID-19. Method: immunoSEQ multiplex PCR; TCRdb's copy keeps in-frame clones and lacks some. The top ten clones hold under 2% of a sample with about 480,000 clones, about 85% of them seen once. Sequencing used PBMCs or T cells enriched from blood (not recorded which). The receptor set was obtained from a young woman with acute COVID-19.

This clone was picked up one time. The chain combines TRBV24-1 with TRBJ2-2; TRBD1 agrees at 8 bases. This CDR3 is built from 15 residues. J gave up 7 bases and V 2 bases, and 5 bases lay outside the gene matches. Per the germline V gene, CDR1 is KGHDR and CDR2 is SFDVKD. The CDR3 loop is CATSDWTGPGGELFF. In DNA, the CDR3 is TGTGCCACCAGTGATTGGACAGGGCCGGGCGGGGAGCTGTTTTTT.

The CDR3 spells CASSYQGLAGGEQYF. DNA for the CDR3: TGTGCCAGCAGTTACCAAGGACTAGCGGGAGGCGAGCAGTACTTC. This chain links TRBV6-5 with TRBJ2-7; 14 bases line up with TRBD2. This CDR3 contains 15 residues. CDR1 is MNHEY, CDR2 SVGAGI, per germline. V was clipped by 2 bases and J by 6 bases; unmatched bases: 3.

The gene calls are TRBV12-3 or TRBV12-4 and TRBJ1-1, with unresolved D. Between the trimmed V and J ends, which lost 5 bases and 6 bases, there was a span of 10 bases. The CDR3 is 12 residues long. CDR3 sequence reads: CASSLVLAEAFF. The CDR3 DNA reads TGTGCCAGCAGTCTGGTACTTGCTGAAGCTTTCTTT.

The chain combines TRBV10-2 with TRBJ1-5, with TRBD1 matching 7 bases. V dropped 5 bases and J dropped 0; count of bases not matched to a gene: 10. The CDR3 runs 17 residues. Germline-derived CDR1 and CDR2 are WSHSY and SAAADI. CDR3 DNA sequence: TGCGCCAGCAGTAAAACCGGGACAGAGTATAGCAATCAGCCCCAGCATTTT. Amino acid sequence: CASSKTGTEYSNQPQHF.

This clone has just one count. The rearrangement joins TRBV10-2 to TRBJ2-5; D is unclear. CDR1 WSHSY and CDR2 SAAADI come from the germline V gene. CDR3 size: 13 residues. V was cut by 0 bases and J by 14 bases, with 16 bases left in between. The CDR3 bases are TGCGCCAGCAGTGAGTCTATTGAGGCAGTACAATACTTC. It is translated as CASSESIEAVQYF.

This chain connects TRBV12-5 to TRBJ2-7; no reliable D call. Trimming took off 5 bases at V and 3 bases at J, with 11 bases between the two ends. Germline V CDR1 and CDR2: LGHNT, FRNRAP. The length of the CDR3 is 13 residues. Written as DNA, the CDR3 is TGTGCTAGTGGTCCCCCGTCGGGCTACGAGCAGTACTTC. Translating gives CASGPPSGYEQYF.

The chain uses TRBV13 and TRBJ2-1; TRBD2 is a possible D gene (6 bases). V lost 0 bases, J lost 4 bases, and 13 bases lay in between. In germline, CDR1 is PRHDT, CDR2 FYEKMQ (reference sequence). The CDR3 has 16 residues. CDR3 protein: CASSLGLRTTYNEQFF. CDR3 bases: TGTGCCAGCAGCTTAGGCCTCCGGACTACGTACAATGAGCAGTTCTTC.

The chain has TRBV19 and TRBJ1-1; D call uncertain. Trimming pared 4 bases from V and 1 base from J, leaving 10 bases between. Germline V lookup: CDR1 LNHDA, CDR2 SQIVND (reference sequence). The CDR3 is 14 residues long. The CDR3 region is CASSKREENTEAFF. CDR3 nucleotides: TGTGCCAGTAGTAAGAGGGAGGAGAACACTGAAGCTTTCTTT.

This chain joins TRBV11-2 and TRBJ2-1, with D possibly TRBD2 on 5 matching bases. The CDR3 loop spans 15 amino acids. V lost 5 bases and J lost 2, with 13 bases in between. Germline CDR1 reads SGHAT; CDR2 reads FQNNGV. The CDR3 sequence: CASSINPGAYNEQFF. The CDR3 DNA reads TGTGCCAGCAGCATCAACCCCGGGGCCTACAATGAGCAGTTCTTC.

In its sample, this clone was seen a few times. The genes are TRBV23-1 and TRBJ2-7, with D perhaps TRBD2 (5 bases). TRBV23-1 is an open reading frame, and its role is uncertain. CDR3 length equals 15 residues. V was shortened by 2 bases and J by 5 bases, with 16 bases between the two germline ends. The CDR3 sequence is CASSQERGILDEQYF. The DNA for the CDR3 is TGCGCCAGCAGTCAAGAGCGAGGGATTCTCGACGAGCAGTACTTC.

This rearrangement joins TRBV10-3 to TRBJ1-6, with D maybe TRBD1 (5 bases). Trimming shortened V by 5 bases and J by 7 bases, and 12 bases separated the two germline ends. CDR3 length: 14 amino acids. Germline V lookup: CDR1 ENHRY, CDR2 SYGVKD. CDR3 bases: TGTGCCATCAGTCCGACAGTTACAAATTCACCCCTCCACTTT. Protein product: CAISPTVTNSPLHF.

The rearrangement links TRBV6-5 to TRBJ2-5; TRBD2 matches at 12 bases. The germline V gene has CDR1 MNHEY and CDR2 SVGAGI. Trimming took 7 bases from V and 5 from J; bases not matched to a gene: 5. This CDR3 is 14 amino acids long. The CDR3: CASTRLAGAETQYF. CDR3 bases: TGTGCCAGCACTAGACTAGCGGGAGCCGAGACCCAGTACTTC.

The chain couples TRBV7-9 to TRBJ1-3, with D hard to call. Germline loops: CDR1 SEHNR, CDR2 FQNEAQ (reference sequence). CDR3 length: 15 residues. V lost 3 bases and J lost 0, with 9 bases in between. CDR3 sequence: CASSFSSSSGNTIYF. The CDR3, as DNA: TGTGCCAGCAGCTTTTCCAGTTCCTCTGGAAACACCATATATTTT.

This chain joins TRBV7-9 and TRBJ1-5; TRBD1 might be the D (6 bases). The CDR3 covers 15 residues. The germline V gene encodes CDR1 SEHNR and CDR2 FQNEAQ (reference sequence). V shed 5 bases and J shed 3 bases, with 14 bases lying between them. The CDR3 region has the DNA TGTGCCAGCAGCCCTGGACAGAACTACAATCAGCCCCAGCATTTT. Protein product: CASSPGQNYNQPQHF.

This clone was counted once. This chain joins TRBV7-9 and TRBJ2-3; TRBD2 matches at 11 bases. The ends lost 5 bases at V and 2 bases at J; junction bases unmatched: 12. This CDR3 comprises 18 residues. Looked up from germline, CDR1 is SEHNR and CDR2 is FQNEAQ (reference sequence). CDR3 in amino acids: CASSPGGTSGWNTDTQYF. The CDR3 nucleotides are TGTGCCAGCAGCCCCGGCGGGACTAGCGGCTGGAACACAGATACGCAGTATTTT.

The rearrangement joins TRBV6-5 to TRBJ2-1; possibly TRBD2 for D (5 bases). Germline-derived CDR1 and CDR2 are MNHEY and SVGAGI. Between the trimmed V and J ends, which lost 0 bases and 5 bases, there was a span of 8 bases. There are 14 residues in the CDR3. The CDR3 reads CASSYSWRDNEQFF. The DNA of the CDR3 is TGTGCCAGCAGTTACTCTTGGCGGGACAATGAGCAGTTCTTC.

This sequence joins TRBV11-3 and TRBJ2-3; D may be TRBD1 (5 bases). Trimming pared 5 bases from V and 2 bases from J, leaving 14 bases between. There are 15 residues in the CDR3. The germline V gene has CDR1 SGHNT and CDR2 YENEEA. The CDR3 protein is CASSGGRVHTDTQYF. CDR3 sequence (DNA): TGTGCCAGCAGCGGCGGCAGGGTTCACACAGATACGCAGTATTTT.

The V call is TRBV4-1, the J call TRBJ2-7; D is perhaps TRBD1 (6 bases). The CDR3 runs to 13 residues. Germline V gene data show CDR1 as MGHRA and CDR2 as YSYEKL. V was clipped by 6 bases and J by 2 bases, with 11 bases between them. The CDR3 protein is CASSPGTPYEQYF. DNA of the CDR3: TGCGCCAGCAGTCCCGGGACACCCTACGAGCAGTACTTC.

The V and J genes are TRBV11-1 and TRBJ2-1; no clear D gene. Germline CDR1 is SGHAT and CDR2 is FQDESV (reference sequence). V lost 0 bases to trimming and J lost 7 bases, with 7 bases between them. The CDR3 is 13 amino acids. CDR3: CASSLATLNEQFF. CDR3 coding DNA: TGTGCCAGCAGCTTAGCGACATTGAATGAGCAGTTCTTC. Full variable domain (missing parts from reference TRBV11-1 and TRBJ2-1): EAEVAQSPRYKITEKSQAVAFWCDPISGHATLYWYRQILGQGPELLVQFQDESVVDDSQLPKDRFSAERLKGVDSTLKIQPAELGDSAMYLCASSLATLNEQFFGPGTRLTVL.

Details on this clone: One end of the junction is discordant with germline, which a read error may explain. The rearrangement uses TRBV20-1 and TRBJ1-1; the match to TRBD1 covers 7 bases. The CDR3 length is 11 residues. Germline V gene lookup returns CDR1 DFQATT and CDR2 SNEGSKA (reference sequence). The chain's CDR3 is CSARTDREDFF. The DNA of the CDR3 is TGCAGTGCTAGAACAGACAGGGAAGATTTCTTT.

The chain joins TRBV6-6 to TRBJ1-1; 12 bases are a match to TRBD1. The CDR3 loop spans 15 amino acids. The ends lost 6 bases at V and 5 bases at J; junction bases unmatched: 7. Germline CDR1 is MNHNY and CDR2 is SVGAGI (reference sequence). The CDR3 bases are TGTGCCAGCAGGGCCGGGACAGGGGGCTGGACTGAAGCTTTCTTT. This translates into CASRAGTGGWTEAFF.

This chain links TRBV6-5 with TRBJ2-7, with TRBD2 identical over 8 bases. This CDR3 has 14 residues. V shed 6 bases and J 2 bases; nucleotides not matched to a gene: 6. Looked up from germline, CDR1 is MNHEY and CDR2 is SVGAGI. The CDR3 reads CASRTGGFTYEQYF. Written as DNA, the CDR3 is TGTGCCAGCAGGACGGGAGGGTTTACCTACGAGCAGTACTTC.

This chain connects TRBV7-9 to TRBJ2-5, with 7 bases lining up with TRBD1. Germline CDR1 and CDR2: SEHNR and FQNEAQ (reference sequence). This CDR3 region has 14 residues. J was trimmed by 5 bases and V by 6 bases; bases with no gene match: 9. The CDR3: CASRPTGLRETQYF. The CDR3 DNA follows: TGTGCCAGCAGGCCGACAGGGCTACGGGAGACCCAGTACTTC.

This rearrangement joins TRBV29-1 to TRBJ1-2; D remains unclear. The CDR3 totals 11 residues. Germline lookup yields CDR1 SQVTM and CDR2 ANQGSEA. Trimming took 4 bases from V and 4 from J, leaving 7 bases between them. The CDR3 protein is CSVASVYGYTF. In DNA, the CDR3 is TGCAGCGTTGCTTCGGTCTATGGCTACACCTTC.

Comments on this clone: In the same sample, other DNA sequences code for this CDR3. The CDR3 sequence is CASVRGYEQYF. CDR3 DNA: TGTGCCAGCGTCCGGGGGTACGAGCAGTACTTC. V and J are TRBV6-5 and TRBJ2-7, with a weak D call TRBD2 (6 bases). This CDR3 has 11 residues. Germline CDR1 MNHEY, CDR2 SVGAGI. The V gene lost 8 bases and the J gene lost 4 bases, with 9 bases spanning the gap.

The chain is built from TRBV2 and TRBJ1-1; D is unresolved. Germline-derived CDR1 and CDR2 are SNHLY and FYNNEI. The CDR3 contains 11 residues. V was cut by 11 bases and J by 2 bases, with 9 bases left in between. The CDR3 sequence is CACTVNTEAFF. Written as DNA, the CDR3 is TGTGCCTGCACGGTCAACACTGAAGCTTTCTTT.

This clone was found a few times. The V call is TRBV28, the J call TRBJ1-3; no firm D call. Germline V gene data show CDR1 as MDHEN and CDR2 as SYDVKM. Trimming pared 7 bases from V and 4 bases from J, leaving 8 bases between. This CDR3 spans 12 amino acids. CDR3 nucleotide sequence: TGTGCCAGCACACGGGGAGGAAACACCATATATTTT. Translating gives CASTRGGNTIYF.

Only a few counts were recorded for this clone. The chain carries TRBV19 and TRBJ1-2, with D perhaps matching TRBD1 (5 bases). V was trimmed by 3 bases and J by 5 bases, leaving 16 bases between them. The CDR3 length is 15 residues. The germline gives CDR1 LNHDA, CDR2 SQIVND (reference sequence). CDR3 sequence reads: CASSIRAEGTYGYTF. The CDR3 DNA follows: TGTGCCAGTAGTATTAGGGCGGAGGGGACTTATGGCTACACCTTC.

The chain combines TRBV10-3 with TRBJ1-1; TRBD1 is a possible D gene (5 bases). Trimming shortened V by 3 bases and J by 4 bases, and 9 bases separated the two germline ends. Germline V CDR1 and CDR2: ENHRY, SYGVKD. The CDR3 runs to 13 residues. The chain's CDR3 is CAISEKTVTEAFF. CDR3 nucleotide sequence: TGTGCCATCAGTGAAAAGACAGTCACTGAAGCTTTCTTT.

The genes are TRBV4-3 and TRBJ2-5; a possible D gene is TRBD1 (5 bases). CDR1 is LGHNA, CDR2 YSLEER, per germline. Trimming pared 6 bases from V and 1 base from J, leaving 9 bases between. The CDR3 runs 13 residues. The CDR3 here is CASSGAPQETQYF. Here the CDR3 DNA reads TGCGCCAGCAGTGGGGCACCCCAAGAGACCCAGTACTTC.